The sequence of this T cell receptor (beta chain) was determined in a study of response to subunit inactivated influenza vaccine. This clonotype has just a few counts. V was cut by 0 bases and J by 4 bases, with 10 bases left in between. This CDR3 has 14 amino acids. Looked up from germline, CDR1 is MGHRA and CDR2 is YSYEKL. In TCRdb, the RT-PCR reads were re-called with MiXCR into one record per CDR3 protein. The profile covers about 500,000 distinct CDR3 sequences, with about 17% appearing a single time and roughly 3% taken by the ten largest. Source: CD4+ T cells sorted from PBMCs, taken 23 months after vaccination. The sequence was obtained from a man aged 45-69 years who received an inactivated influenza vaccine. The rearrangement uses TRBV4-1 and TRBJ2-7, with D possibly matching TRBD2 (6 bases). CDR3 region: CASSQEVGRYEQYF. The CDR3 DNA reads TGCGCCAGCAGCCAAGAGGTAGGGAGGTACGAGCAGTACTTC.